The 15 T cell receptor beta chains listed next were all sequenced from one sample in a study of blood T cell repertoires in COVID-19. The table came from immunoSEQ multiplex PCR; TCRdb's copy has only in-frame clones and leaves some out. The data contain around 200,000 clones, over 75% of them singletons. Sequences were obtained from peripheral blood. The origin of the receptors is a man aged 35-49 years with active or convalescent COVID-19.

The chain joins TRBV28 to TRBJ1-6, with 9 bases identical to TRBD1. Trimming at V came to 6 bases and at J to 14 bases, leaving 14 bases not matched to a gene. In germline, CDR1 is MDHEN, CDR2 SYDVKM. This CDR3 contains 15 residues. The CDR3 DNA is TGTGCCAGCAGCAAGATACAGGGGGCCCCTCGCACCCTCCACTTT. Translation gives CASSKIQGAPRTLHF.

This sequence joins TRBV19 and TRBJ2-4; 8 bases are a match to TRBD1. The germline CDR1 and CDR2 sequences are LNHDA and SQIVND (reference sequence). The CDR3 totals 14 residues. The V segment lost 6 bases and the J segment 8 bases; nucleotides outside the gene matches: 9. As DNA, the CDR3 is TGTGCCAGTAGCAGACCGGGACAGGTCGACATTCAGTACTTC. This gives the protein CASSRPGQVDIQYF.

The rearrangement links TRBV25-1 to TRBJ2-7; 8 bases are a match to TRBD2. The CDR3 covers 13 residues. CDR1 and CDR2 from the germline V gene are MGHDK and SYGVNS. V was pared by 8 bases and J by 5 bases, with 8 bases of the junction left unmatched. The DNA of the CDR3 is TGTGCCAGCTCCACGGGGGGGCTCGACGAGCAGTACTTC. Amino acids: CASSTGGLDEQYF.

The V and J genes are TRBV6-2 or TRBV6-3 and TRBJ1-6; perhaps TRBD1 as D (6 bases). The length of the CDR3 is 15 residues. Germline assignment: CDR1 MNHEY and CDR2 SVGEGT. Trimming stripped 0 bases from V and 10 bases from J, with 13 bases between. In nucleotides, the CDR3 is TGTGCCAGCAGTTACTCTGGGGGGGGCGCATCACCCCTCCACTTT. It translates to CASSYSGGGASPLHF.

The CDR3 loop is CASSHRQGGFGQPQHF. CDR3 sequence (DNA): TGTGCCAGCAGCCACCGACAGGGGGGATTTGGTCAGCCCCAGCATTTT. This sequence joins TRBV28 and TRBJ1-5; TRBD1 agrees at 9 bases. The CDR3 is 16 amino acids. Trimming removed 6 bases from V and 6 bases from J; junction bases left unmatched: 12. Germline V gene sequence: CDR1 MDHEN, CDR2 SYDVKM.

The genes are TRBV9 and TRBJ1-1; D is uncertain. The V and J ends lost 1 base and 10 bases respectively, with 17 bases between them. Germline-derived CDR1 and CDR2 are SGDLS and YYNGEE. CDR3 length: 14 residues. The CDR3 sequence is CASSVSQEGVRAFF. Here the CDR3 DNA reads TGTGCCAGCAGCGTAAGTCAGGAGGGCGTGCGAGCTTTCTTT.

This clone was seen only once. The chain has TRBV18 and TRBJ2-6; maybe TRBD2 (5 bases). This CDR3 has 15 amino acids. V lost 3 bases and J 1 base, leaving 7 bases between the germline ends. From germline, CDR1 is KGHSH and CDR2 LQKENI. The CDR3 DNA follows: TGTGCCAGCTCACCCGGAGGTTCTGGGGCCAACGTCCTGACTTTC. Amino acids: CASSPGGSGANVLTF.

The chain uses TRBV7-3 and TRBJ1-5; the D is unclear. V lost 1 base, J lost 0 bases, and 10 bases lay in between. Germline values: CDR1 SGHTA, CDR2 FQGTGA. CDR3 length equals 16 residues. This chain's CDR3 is CASSLKAHYSNQPQHF. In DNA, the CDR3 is TGTGCCAGCAGCTTAAAGGCACACTATAGCAATCAGCCCCAGCATTTT.

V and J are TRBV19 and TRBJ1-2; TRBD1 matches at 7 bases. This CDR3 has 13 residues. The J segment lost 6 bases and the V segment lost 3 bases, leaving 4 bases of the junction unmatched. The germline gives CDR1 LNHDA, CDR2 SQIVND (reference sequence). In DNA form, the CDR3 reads TGTGCCAGTAGTATGGAAGGGGGCGATGGCTACACCTTC. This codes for CASSMEGGDGYTF.

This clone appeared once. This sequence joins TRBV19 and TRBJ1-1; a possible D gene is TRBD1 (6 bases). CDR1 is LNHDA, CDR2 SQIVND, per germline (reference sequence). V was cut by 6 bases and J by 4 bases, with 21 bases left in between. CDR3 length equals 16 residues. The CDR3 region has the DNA TGTGCCAGTAGCCCCCCAGGGGTCCTTGGGGCCACTGAAGCTTTCTTT. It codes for CASSPPGVLGATEAFF.

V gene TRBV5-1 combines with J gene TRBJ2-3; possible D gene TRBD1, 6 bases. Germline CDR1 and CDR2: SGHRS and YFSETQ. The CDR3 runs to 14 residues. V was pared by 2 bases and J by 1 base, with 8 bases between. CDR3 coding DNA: TGCGCCAGCAGCTTCAACAGGGGCACAGATACGCAGTATTTT. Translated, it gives CASSFNRGTDTQYF.

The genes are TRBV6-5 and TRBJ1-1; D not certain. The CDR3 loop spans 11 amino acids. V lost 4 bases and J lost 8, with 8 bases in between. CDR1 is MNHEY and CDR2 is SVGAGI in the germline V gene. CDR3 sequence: CASSLEGEAFF. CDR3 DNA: TGTGCCAGCAGTTTGGAGGGAGAAGCTTTCTTT.

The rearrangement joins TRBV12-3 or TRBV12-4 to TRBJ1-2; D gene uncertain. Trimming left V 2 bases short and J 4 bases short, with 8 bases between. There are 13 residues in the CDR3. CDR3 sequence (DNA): TGTGCCAGCAGTTTACAGATCCCCTATGGCTACACCTTC. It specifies CASSLQIPYGYTF.

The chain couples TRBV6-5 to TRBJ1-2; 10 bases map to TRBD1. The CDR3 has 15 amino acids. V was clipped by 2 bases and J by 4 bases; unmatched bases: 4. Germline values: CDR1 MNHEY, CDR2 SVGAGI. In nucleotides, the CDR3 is TGTGCCAGCAGTTACGGGACAGGGGCACCCTATGGCTACACCTTC. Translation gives CASSYGTGAPYGYTF.

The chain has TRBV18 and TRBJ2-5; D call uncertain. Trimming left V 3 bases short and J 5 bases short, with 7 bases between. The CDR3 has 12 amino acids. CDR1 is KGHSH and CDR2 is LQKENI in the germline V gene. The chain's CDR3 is CASSPSSETQYF. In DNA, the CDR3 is TGTGCCAGCTCACCGTCTTCGGAGACCCAGTACTTC.